This T cell receptor beta chain was captured by sequencing in a study of blood T cell repertoires in COVID-19. Trimming took 5 bases from V and 6 from J; bases not matched to a gene: 13. The CDR3 runs to 17 residues. Germline CDR1 is SGHAT and CDR2 is FQNNGV. Repertoires were generated with immunoSEQ multiplex PCR, while TCRdb's copy carries only in-frame clones and drops some. This sample has approximately 77,000 clones; about 90% occur once, and the top ten carry 4.6%. The sequenced sample consisted of peripheral blood. The sequence came from a man aged 45-65 years with active COVID-19. The chain recombines TRBV11-2 with TRBJ2-2, with TRBD2 identical over 9 bases. The CDR3 sequence is CASSPKIGSGSPGELFF. CDR3 DNA: TGTGCCAGCAGCCCGAAAATTGGTAGCGGGAGCCCCGGGGAGCTGTTTTTT.